Below, 17 T cell receptor beta chains from the same sample are listed, as sequenced in a study of CD8+ T cells in alopecia areata (dated 2018 in TCRdb). The library was produced with the immunoSEQ multiplex PCR assay. RNA was extracted from all samples and reverse transcribed into cDNA, which served as template for TCR sequencing. TCRdb provides this immuneACCESS table in a form limited to in-frame rearrangements. Some clones are lacking; in checked studies, under half of them reflect an unresolved V gene, and why the rest are absent is not known. The sample table lists 130,000 to 150,000 clones, 40% to 50% of them with a count of one. Around 7% of the sample lies in the top ten. Sequenced input: CD4+ T cells sorted from blood. The receptor source for this set is a human donor with alopecia areata.

The gene calls are TRBV6-5 and TRBJ2-3; D is uncertain. V was trimmed by 7 bases and J by 5 bases, leaving 10 bases between them. The CDR3 is 12 residues long. CDR1 and CDR2 (germline): MNHEY, SVGAGI. CDR3 amino acids: CASKPMGDTQYF. CDR3 nucleotides: TGTGCCAGCAAACCCATGGGAGATACGCAGTATTTT.

The chain carries TRBV5-1 and TRBJ1-2; D call uncertain. Germline loops: CDR1 SGHRS, CDR2 YFSETQ. The CDR3 covers 12 residues. Trimming removed 4 bases from V and 3 bases from J, with 7 bases in between. Here the CDR3 reads CASSGRDYGYTF. As DNA, the CDR3 is TGCGCCAGCAGCGGCCGAGACTATGGCTACACCTTC.

This clone has only a few counts. The chain joins TRBV7-9 to TRBJ2-2; 7 nucleotides align to TRBD2. V gave up 5 bases and J gave up 5 bases; unmatched junction bases: 8. Germline loops: CDR1 SEHNR, CDR2 FQNEAQ (reference sequence). The CDR3 sequence is 15 residues long. The CDR3 DNA reads as TGTGCCAGCAGCCACGCCGCGGGAGCGACCGGGGAGCTGTTTTTT. It specifies CASSHAAGATGELFF. Looking up the rest from reference TRBV7-9 and TRBJ2-2 gives the full variable domain: DTGVSQNPRHKITKRGQNVTFRCDPISEHNRLYWYRQTLGQGPEFLTYFQNEAQLEKSRLLSDRFSAERPKGSFSTLEIQRTEQGDSAMYLCASSHAAGATGELFFGEGSRLTVL.

The DNA of the CDR3 is TGCAGCGTAGGACAGCAAAACACCGGGGAGCTGTTTTTT. Translating gives CSVGQQNTGELFF. The rearrangement joins TRBV29-1 to TRBJ2-2, with a possible D match to TRBD1 (6 bases). V was clipped by 6 bases and J by 2 bases, with 10 bases between them. CDR3 length: 13 residues. Germline V gives CDR1 SQVTM, CDR2 ANQGSEA.

The chain couples TRBV2 to TRBJ1-2; D is ambiguous. CDR3 length: 13 residues. Germline V lookup: CDR1 SNHLY, CDR2 FYNNEI. V was trimmed by 11 bases and J by 2 bases, leaving 15 bases between them. The CDR3 loop is CAAGPQTNYGYTF. The CDR3, as DNA: TGTGCCGCAGGACCCCAGACGAACTATGGCTACACCTTC.

This clone was picked up a small number of times. The chain couples TRBV5-1 to TRBJ1-1, with 7 bases matching TRBD1. There are 14 residues in the CDR3. Germline V gene data show CDR1 as SGHRS and CDR2 as YFSETQ. Trimming took 5 bases from V and 3 from J; bases not matched to a gene: 7. The CDR3 region has the DNA TGCGCCAGCAGTACAGGGGAACGGGACACTGAAGCTTTCTTT. Residues: CASSTGERDTEAFF.

This clone turned up a few times. The chain couples TRBV7-3 to TRBJ1-2; no clear D gene. V lost 5 bases to trimming and J lost 2 bases, with 9 bases between them. CDR3 size: 13 residues. CDR1 and CDR2 from the germline V gene are SGHTA and FQGTGA. The CDR3 is CASSLYGNYGYTF. In nucleotides, the CDR3 is TGTGCCAGCAGCCTGTATGGAAACTATGGCTACACCTTC.

The chain couples TRBV2 to TRBJ2-7; TRBD2 agrees at 10 bases. Germline CDR1 is SNHLY and CDR2 is FYNNEI. Losses at the gene ends were 4 bases for V and 4 bases for J; bases not matched to a gene: 7. The CDR3 totals 15 residues. The CDR3 nucleotides are TGTGCCAGCAGTGTCGAGTCTAGCGGGAGTTACGAGCAGTACTTC. Residues: CASSVESSGSYEQYF.

The chain is built from TRBV28 and TRBJ2-3; no definite D call. CDR3 length: 13 amino acids. The V end was cut by 3 bases, the J end by 2 bases, with 6 bases between. The germline CDR1 and CDR2 sequences are MDHEN and SYDVKM. CDR3 coding DNA: TGTGCCAGCAGTTTTCCTATCACAGATACGCAGTATTTT. It codes for CASSFPITDTQYF.

This clone has ten or more counts. The chain recombines TRBV28 with TRBJ2-3; TRBD1 aligns across 9 bases. The ends lost 5 bases at V and 3 bases at J; junction bases unmatched: 6. The CDR3 sequence is 15 residues long. Germline assignment: CDR1 MDHEN and CDR2 SYDVKM. CDR3 sequence reads: CASSLQGAGTDTQYF. The CDR3 region has the DNA TGTGCCAGCAGTCTACAGGGGGCCGGGACAGATACGCAGTATTTT.

This clone turned up a few times. V is TRBV5-1 and J is TRBJ2-5, with 11 nucleotides matching TRBD2. Trimming took 7 bases from V and 3 from J; bases not matched to a gene: 8. Germline V gene lookup returns CDR1 SGHRS and CDR2 YFSETQ. The CDR3 is made up of 15 amino acids. CDR3 in amino acids: CASGSGTSGKETQYF. CDR3 nucleotide sequence: TGCGCCAGCGGATCCGGGACTAGCGGCAAAGAGACCCAGTACTTC.

The chain recombines TRBV7-9 with TRBJ2-4; a possible D gene is TRBD1 (5 bases). Trimming cost V 5 bases and J 13 bases, with 18 bases left between them. Germline V gives CDR1 SEHNR, CDR2 FQNEAQ (reference sequence). The CDR3 totals 13 residues. CDR3 in DNA: TGTGCCAGCAGCGCCATAGATAGGGGTACACAGTACTTC. The encoded protein is CASSAIDRGTQYF. Variable domain in full (rest from reference TRBV7-9 and TRBJ2-4): DTGVSQNPRHKITKRGQNVTFRCDPISEHNRLYWYRQTLGQGPEFLTYFQNEAQLEKSRLLSDRFSAERPKGSFSTLEIQRTEQGDSAMYLCASSAIDRGTQYFGAGTRLSVL.

This clone has more than one count but fewer than ten. V usage is TRBV7-3 and J usage is TRBJ2-3; no clear D gene. In germline, CDR1 is SGHTA, CDR2 FQGTGA. The CDR3 has 17 residues. Trimming shortened V by 1 base and J by 0 bases, and 14 bases separated the two germline ends. This CDR3 reads CASSLNHALPSTDTQYF. The CDR3 coding sequence is TGTGCCAGCAGCTTAAATCATGCCTTACCTAGCACAGATACGCAGTATTTT.

The CDR3 coding sequence is TGCAGCGTTCAAGGCCCATCCTACGAGCAGTACTTC. It translates to CSVQGPSYEQYF. The V call is TRBV29-1, the J call TRBJ2-7; D is unresolved. This CDR3 contains 12 residues. Trimming took off 5 bases at V and 1 base at J, with 9 bases between the two ends. The germline gives CDR1 SQVTM, CDR2 ANQGSEA.

This clone has more than one count but fewer than ten. The chain uses TRBV27 and TRBJ2-7; possibly TRBD1 for D (6 bases). Germline CDR1 MNHEY, CDR2 SMNVEV (reference sequence). V was cut by 2 bases and J by 4 bases, with 18 bases left in between. The CDR3 loop spans 16 amino acids. CDR3 coding DNA: TGTGCCAGCAGTTTAACCACCGGGACACGGCCTTACGAGCAGTACTTC. Protein product: CASSLTTGTRPYEQYF.

In this sample, this clone turned up a few times. The chain combines TRBV7-8 with TRBJ2-5; 9 bases fit TRBD1. Germline V gene data show CDR1 as SGHVS and CDR2 as FQNEAQ. The CDR3 loop spans 16 amino acids. Trimming at V came to 5 bases and at J to 5 bases, leaving 12 bases not matched to a gene. The CDR3 is CASSVRPGTGFETQYF. CDR3 bases: TGTGCCAGCAGCGTACGACCCGGGACAGGGTTTGAGACCCAGTACTTC.

The chain recombines TRBV29-1 with TRBJ1-1; no clear D. There are 12 residues in the CDR3. V was clipped by 2 bases and J by 0 bases, with 4 bases between them. Germline V lookup: CDR1 SQVTM, CDR2 ANQGSEA. CDR3 in amino acids: CSVERLNTEAFF. CDR3 coding DNA: TGCAGCGTTGAAAGGCTGAACACTGAAGCTTTCTTT.